This TCR beta chain stems from a study of blood T cell repertoires in COVID-19. In the original analysis: Scientists estimated how many nucleated cells there were by amplifying reference gene primers. Libraries were prepared by immunoSEQ multiplex PCR; TCRdb keeps only in-frame clonotypes and omits some of them. Clone size and the V and J calls come from that table; the DNA yielded D and trimming. The sample consists of about 240,000 clones, around nine tenths of them appearing once. The specimen was peripheral blood. The receptor was isolated from a woman in her seventies with active or convalescent COVID-19.

The CDR3 bases are TGTGCCAGCAGCCAACCAGCGGGGGGGCCGAATGAGCAGTTCTTC. Translated: CASSQPAGGPNEQFF. The chain carries TRBV3-1 (or the pseudogene TRBV3-2) and TRBJ2-1, with 10 positions matching TRBD2. The junction had 5 bases not matched to a gene; V was cut back by 2 bases and J by 7 bases. The germline CDR1 and CDR2 sequences are LGHDT and YNNKEL (reference sequence). This CDR3 is 15 amino acids long.